The clone carrying this T cell receptor beta chain was recorded at least ten times. Its antigen is not known. These data originate in a study of cytomegalovirus exposure and HLA in healthy donors. This table comes from immunoSEQ multiplex PCR, and its TCRdb copy is limited to in-frame clones, with some not included. The sample records about 160,000 clones, 75% to 90% being singletons. Study conclusions and caveats: In vitro, three CMV-associated chains proved specific for CMV antigens. Both high specificity and high sensitivity reportedly marked the classifier's diagnosis of cytomegalovirus status.

The sequenced sample consisted of PBMCs. The source of this sequence is a woman aged 18-29 years in good health and CMV-seronegative.

The CDR3 is CASQEGANTEAFF. The DNA for the CDR3 is TGTGCCAGCCAAGAAGGGGCGAACACTGAAGCTTTCTTT. V and J are TRBV19 and TRBJ1-1, with a tentative D call TRBD1 (5 bases). The CDR3 extends over 13 amino acids. CDR1 and CDR2 (germline): LNHDA, SQIVND (reference sequence). V dropped 9 bases and J dropped 1 base, with 12 bases sitting between them.